A selection of T cell receptor beta chains follows, all from one sample in a study of naive and memory T cell subsets. TCRdb reanalysed the UMI-ligation and nested PCR reads using MiXCR and keeps one entry per CDR3 protein. In the table there are roughly 150,000 distinct CDR3 sequences, more than 15% of which are singletons. Sequencing input: naive CD8+ T cells from blood. Receptors originate from a human donor in good health. The CDR3 runs from the conserved cysteine through the conserved F or W. Each record gives: D gene, V gene, J gene, CDR3 protein. A D gene is named only where the DNA matches it firmly.

-	TRBV28	TRBJ2-7	CASSPRGEQYF
-	TRBV2	TRBJ1-1	CASTPTGGGTEAFF
-	TRBV4-1	TRBJ1-2	CASSQEVVGYYGYTF
TRBD2	TRBV6-1	TRBJ2-1	CASSERILAGRDEQFF
TRBD1	TRBV29-1	TRBJ1-1	CSVEDPEGAAEAFF
TRBD1	TRBV7-8	TRBJ2-1	CASSLLGGGSYNEQFF
-	TRBV6-2/TRBV6-3	TRBJ2-2	CASTEVRPNTGELFF
TRBD1	TRBV20-1	TRBJ1-1	CSAREGTGDWDEAFF
-	TRBV12-3/TRBV12-4	TRBJ1-5	CASSLGQGYAQPQHF
-	TRBV28	TRBJ2-3	CASSPFGTQYF
TRBD1	TRBV28	TRBJ2-3	CASSLEPGTASGTQYF
-	TRBV5-6	TRBJ1-1	CASSSFLGNTEAFF
-	TRBV27	TRBJ1-5	CASPQDNQPQHF
-	TRBV18	TRBJ2-1	CASSPWAGAHNEQFF
-	TRBV29-1	TRBJ2-1	CSVRADSNEQFF
-	TRBV6-5	TRBJ2-3	CASRLASTDTQYF
-	TRBV24-1	TRBJ2-1	CATSDRNGGNEQFF
TRBD2	TRBV28	TRBJ2-1	CASSYLLTSGRPVVYNEQFF
TRBD1	TRBV11-1	TRBJ1-2	CASREQGADGYTF
TRBD1	TRBV19	TRBJ1-2	CASSGEGQKGYTF
-	TRBV11-1	TRBJ1-1	CASSSGIITEAFF
-	TRBV27	TRBJ2-3	CASRDTQYF
-	TRBV6-5	TRBJ1-1	CASTDGIEAFF
-	TRBV6-5	TRBJ2-1	CASTSGPYNEQFF
-	TRBV7-2	TRBJ2-7	CASSLNRGNEQYF
-	TRBV10-3	TRBJ1-2	CAISEVQGVPGGYTF
-	TRBV27	TRBJ2-1	CASSLLAPSNNEQFF
-	TRBV29-1	TRBJ2-2	CSGVGAGELFF
-	TRBV7-9	TRBJ2-5	CASNPQGQETQYF
-	TRBV28	TRBJ2-1	CASSVRGPHNEQFF
-	TRBV9	TRBJ2-2	CASSVVESGELFF
-	TRBV6-2/TRBV6-3	TRBJ2-5	CASSYRQGQETQYF
-	TRBV12-3/TRBV12-4	TRBJ2-1	CASSALSASEQFF
TRBD1	TRBV7-2	TRBJ1-5	CASSFRDRGNGGYQPQHF
-	TRBV6-5	TRBJ1-1	CASSADLNTEAFF
TRBD1	TRBV12-3/TRBV12-4	TRBJ2-7	CASSQGGPREQYF
-	TRBV18	TRBJ2-3	CASSLRDMGTDTQYF
-	TRBV15	TRBJ2-5	CATSRDVGGQETQYF
TRBD1	TRBV27	TRBJ2-5	CASSSTDRLQETQYF
TRBD2	TRBV20-1	TRBJ2-7	CSARGASGSGEQYF
-	TRBV27	TRBJ2-1	CASSLKDYNEQFF
-	TRBV28	TRBJ2-7	CASSLLGGEQYF
-	TRBV18	TRBJ1-2	CASSPFEGVDTF
-	TRBV29-1	TRBJ2-7	CSVEDPGRYEQYF
-	TRBV29-1	TRBJ2-7	CSVEAHYEQYF
-	TRBV27	TRBJ1-6	CASSLWALNSPLHF
-	TRBV29-1	TRBJ2-1	CSVVQGTTYNEQFF
-	TRBV4-1	TRBJ2-1	CASSQEYTEQFF
TRBD2	TRBV10-3	TRBJ2-2	CAISGPAGGFINTGELFF
-	TRBV7-9	TRBJ2-7	CASSPTGRQYF
-	TRBV29-1	TRBJ1-1	CSVEEGFSEAFF
-	TRBV5-6	TRBJ1-2	CASRRGEQALNLYGYTF
TRBD2	TRBV11-2	TRBJ2-1	CASSHGGLAGVSNNEQFF
TRBD2	TRBV19	TRBJ2-1	CASMGAGVGNEQFF
-	TRBV5-4	TRBJ2-5	CASSLVGDLRETQYF
-	TRBV6-2/TRBV6-3	TRBJ2-7	CASSHGWMEQYF
TRBD1	TRBV12-5	TRBJ2-3	CASGLVQTGQGTDTQYF
-	TRBV10-3	TRBJ1-1	CAIRPDINTEAFF
-	TRBV28	TRBJ2-1	CASTPGLYNEQFF
-	TRBV6-9	TRBJ1-5	CASSYSRLKFSNQPQHF